The clone carrying this T cell receptor beta chain was recorded at least ten times. What it binds is not known. The CDR3 contains 11 residues. V shed 4 bases and J shed 4 bases, with 5 bases lying between them. The germline V gene encodes CDR1 MDHEN and CDR2 SYDVKM. This entry comes from a study of Graves' ophthalmopathy and Graves' hyperthyroidism. The sequenced template was RNA, covering the TCR beta CDR3 region. An initial RT-PCR round employing HTBI primers preceded a second-round multiplex PCR. Each CDR3 protein is one row after TCRdb ran MiXCR on the multiplex PCR reads. The sample yields about 220,000 distinct CDR3 sequences, about 22% seen once. Points from the study as a whole: The majority of expanded thyroid clonotypes above 0.001 frequency also occurred in blood.

The gene calls are TRBV28 and TRBJ2-7; weak D call: TRBD2 (5 bases). The sample consisted of peripheral blood. The origin of this receptor is a woman aged 50 to 65 with Graves' ophthalmopathy. The CDR3 nucleotides are TGTGCCAGCAGTTGGGAGTACGAGCAGTACTTC. Amino acid sequence: CASSWEYEQYF.